This T cell receptor (beta chain) was identified during a study of T-cell reconstitution after alpha-beta-depleted transplantation in children. With V trimmed by 0 bases and J by 6 bases, 4 bases remained unmatched. The germline V gene has CDR1 SEHNR and CDR2 FQNEAQ (reference sequence). The CDR3 is 14 amino acids. Preparation of the TCRbeta library was carried out with unique molecular identifiers. One entry per CDR3 protein results from TCRdb running MiXCR on the PCR reads. The repertoire holds around 530,000 distinct CDR3 sequences, with about 30% as singletons. There are a few counts of this clonotype.

The rearrangement links TRBV7-9 to TRBJ1-1; TRBD1 matches 7 bases. The sequence was obtained from a human donor who donated a stem cell graft to a child with aplastic anemia. The sample was PBMCs from the stem cell graft donor, taken from the stem cell graft. The CDR3 nucleotides read TGTGCCAGCAGCTTAGCGGAGGGGGCCGCTGAAGCTTTCTTT. This encodes CASSLAEGAAEAFF.